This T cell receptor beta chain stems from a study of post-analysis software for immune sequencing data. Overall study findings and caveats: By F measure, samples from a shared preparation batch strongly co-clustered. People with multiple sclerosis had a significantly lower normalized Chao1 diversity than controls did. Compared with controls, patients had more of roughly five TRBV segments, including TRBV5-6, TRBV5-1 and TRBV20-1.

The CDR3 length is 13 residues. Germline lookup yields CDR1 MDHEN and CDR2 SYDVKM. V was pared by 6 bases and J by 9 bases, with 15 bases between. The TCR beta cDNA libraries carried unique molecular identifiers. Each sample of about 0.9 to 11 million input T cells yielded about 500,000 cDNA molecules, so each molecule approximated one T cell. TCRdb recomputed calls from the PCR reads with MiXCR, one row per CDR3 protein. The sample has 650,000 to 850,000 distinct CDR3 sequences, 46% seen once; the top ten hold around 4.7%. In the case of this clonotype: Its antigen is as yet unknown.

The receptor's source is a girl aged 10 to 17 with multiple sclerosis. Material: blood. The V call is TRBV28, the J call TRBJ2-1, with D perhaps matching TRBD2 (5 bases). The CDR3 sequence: CASSRPGKVEQFF. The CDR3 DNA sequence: TGTGCCAGCAGCCGCCCGGGGAAGGTTGAGCAGTTCTTC.